The 18 T cell receptor beta chains listed next were all sequenced from one sample in a study of response to subunit inactivated influenza vaccine. MiXCR, run by TCRdb on the RT-PCR reads, gives a single entry per CDR3 protein. Of roughly 500,000 distinct CDR3 sequences listed, about 17% are singletons. This specimen was CD4+ T cells sorted from PBMCs, taken less than 30 months after vaccination. Receptor source: a man aged 50 to 69 who received an inactivated influenza vaccine.

V gene TRBV29-1 combines with J gene TRBJ2-7; TRBD1 matches 10 bases. The CDR3 has 15 amino acids. The V and J ends lost 6 bases and 3 bases, in that order; junction bases with no gene match: 11. Looked up from germline, CDR1 is SQVTM and CDR2 is ANQGSEA. The CDR3 region is CSVKLRTGGDYEQYF. Here the CDR3 DNA reads TGCAGCGTCAAATTGAGGACAGGGGGAGACTACGAGCAGTACTTC.

V is TRBV20-1 and J is TRBJ2-6; TRBD1 agrees at 10 bases. The CDR3 loop spans 15 amino acids. Germline values: CDR1 DFQATT, CDR2 SNEGSKA (reference sequence). The V and J ends lost 4 bases and 1 base, in that order; junction bases with no gene match: 1. The CDR3 nucleotides read TGCAGTGCTAAGGACAGGGGGTCTGGGGCCAACGTCCTGACTTTC. Translated, it gives CSAKDRGSGANVLTF.

This clonotype was observed a few times. The V gene is TRBV7-2, the J gene TRBJ1-6, with TRBD1 as a possible D gene (5 bases). Trimming pared 3 bases from V and 4 bases from J, leaving 13 bases between. CDR1 and CDR2 (germline): SGHTA, FQGNSA. The CDR3 consists of 16 residues. CDR3 region: CASSFPGGGYNSPLHF. CDR3 DNA sequence: TGTGCCAGCAGCTTCCCCGGTGGGGGATATAATTCACCCCTCCACTTT.

This clonotype was observed a handful of times. The chain uses TRBV7-8 and TRBJ1-5, with D possibly matching TRBD1 (6 bases). Germline loops: CDR1 SGHVS, CDR2 FQNEAQ. V lost 2 bases to trimming and J lost 0 bases, with 14 bases between them. The CDR3 runs 17 residues. The CDR3 is CASSLRQGTYSNQPQHF. The CDR3 DNA is TGTGCCAGCAGCTTACGCCAGGGGACATATAGCAATCAGCCCCAGCATTTT.

The rearrangement uses TRBV20-1 and TRBJ1-1; D gene uncertain. V was shortened by 5 bases and J by 3 bases, with 13 bases between the two germline ends. The germline CDR1 and CDR2 sequences are DFQATT and SNEGSKA (reference sequence). This CDR3 has 13 residues. The CDR3 sequence: CSAEVDGDTEAFF. For the CDR3, the DNA is TGCAGTGCTGAGGTAGACGGGGACACTGAAGCTTTCTTT.

The chain combines TRBV10-3 with TRBJ1-6, with 7 bases matching TRBD1. Germline CDR1 reads ENHRY; CDR2 reads SYGVKD. Trimming at V came to 0 bases and at J to 9 bases, leaving 8 bases not matched to a gene. CDR3 length equals 16 residues. The CDR3: CAISESAGGGSSPLHF. DNA for the CDR3: TGTGCCATCAGTGAGTCGGCAGGGGGGGGTAGTTCACCCCTCCACTTT.

In this sample, this clonotype turned up a few times. The rearrangement joins TRBV12-3 or TRBV12-4 to TRBJ2-7; TRBD1 agrees at 8 bases. V trimming: 5 bases; J trimming: 4 bases; junction bases outside the gene matches: 4. The CDR3 extends over 13 amino acids. The CDR3 is CASSRDRKYEQYF. DNA for the CDR3: TGTGCCAGCAGTAGGGACAGGAAATACGAGCAGTACTTC.

This clonotype has more than one count but fewer than ten. V is TRBV12-3 or TRBV12-4 and J is TRBJ1-4; D call uncertain. The length of the CDR3 is 15 residues. V dropped 5 bases and J dropped 8 bases, with 18 bases sitting between them. CDR3 region: CASSQSAAAWEKLFF. The CDR3 DNA reads TGTGCCAGCAGTCAATCGGCCGCGGCGTGGGAAAAACTGTTTTTT.

The table lists this clonotype with a few counts. This chain joins TRBV2 and TRBJ2-3; TRBD1 aligns across 7 bases. Germline CDR1 SNHLY, CDR2 FYNNEI. This CDR3 comprises 14 residues. V trimming: 6 bases; J trimming: 0 bases; junction bases outside the gene matches: 3. The CDR3 reads CASRRDSSTDTQYF. The CDR3 region has the DNA TGTGCCAGCAGGAGGGACAGTAGCACAGATACGCAGTATTTT.

This rearrangement joins TRBV2 to TRBJ1-1, with 7 positions matching TRBD1. In germline, CDR1 is SNHLY, CDR2 FYNNEI. V was clipped by 2 bases and J by 4 bases; unmatched bases: 4. The CDR3 runs 14 residues. The CDR3: CASSEKSGGTEAFF. The CDR3 DNA reads TGTGCCAGCAGTGAAAAGTCAGGGGGCACTGAAGCTTTCTTT.

The table lists this clonotype with many counts. The J gene is TRBJ2-2, the V gene TRBV6-1, with TRBD2 matching 13 bases. V was pared by 6 bases and J by 6 bases, with 7 bases of the junction left unmatched. Germline V gene lookup returns CDR1 MNHNS and CDR2 SASEGT. This CDR3 is built from 16 residues. The CDR3 coding sequence is TGTGCCAGCAGCAAGGGGACTAGCGGGGTTCCCGGGGAGCTGTTTTTT. Its translation is CASSKGTSGVPGELFF.

This rearrangement joins TRBV10-3 to TRBJ1-2, with D unclear. This CDR3 contains 12 residues. The germline V and J ends were trimmed by 3 bases and 6 bases, with 8 bases remaining between them. CDR1 ENHRY and CDR2 SYGVKD come from the germline V gene. Written as DNA, the CDR3 is TGTGCCATCAGTGAACCGGGGAATGGCTACACCTTC. This encodes CAISEPGNGYTF.

The chain couples TRBV5-1 to TRBJ1-2; 7 bases align to TRBD1. The CDR3 has 15 amino acids. Per the germline V gene, CDR1 is SGHRS and CDR2 is YFSETQ. Germline trimming cut 0 bases from V and 2 bases from J; bases unmatched to any gene: 4. CDR3 residues: CASSLAQGDNYGYTF. DNA for the CDR3: TGCGCCAGCAGCTTGGCCCAGGGGGACAACTATGGCTACACCTTC.

The rearrangement joins TRBV5-6 to TRBJ2-5, with TRBD2 as a possible D gene (5 bases). Germline V lookup: CDR1 SGHDT, CDR2 YYEEEE. CDR3 size: 15 residues. The V and J ends lost 4 bases and 0 bases respectively, with 13 bases between them. DNA for the CDR3: TGTGCCAGCAGCCCAAAGCTGGACTACCAAGAGACCCAGTACTTC. Translated: CASSPKLDYQETQYF.

This clonotype was seen only a few times. The gene calls are TRBV20-1 and TRBJ2-1; D not certain. The CDR3 runs to 15 residues. V lost 3 bases and J lost 0, with 12 bases in between. The V gene's germline CDR1 is DFQATT and CDR2 SNEGSKA (reference sequence). CDR3 region: CSARGFPSSYNEQFF. CDR3 nucleotides: TGCAGTGCTAGGGGCTTTCCCAGCTCCTACAATGAGCAGTTCTTC.

This clonotype showed up just a few times. The rearrangement joins TRBV5-1 to TRBJ1-4; D uncertain. V was trimmed by 4 bases and J by 0 bases, leaving 13 bases between them. The CDR3 loop spans 16 amino acids. Germline CDR1 reads SGHRS; CDR2 reads YFSETQ. The CDR3 loop reads CASSPDIDPTNEKLFF. The CDR3 DNA is TGCGCCAGCAGCCCAGACATCGATCCAACTAATGAAAAACTGTTTTTT.

This clonotype was counted a few times. This chain uses TRBV10-2 with TRBJ2-4, with D perhaps TRBD2 (7 bases). The germline V gene has CDR1 WSHSY and CDR2 SAAADI. Between the trimmed V and J ends, which lost 7 bases and 3 bases, there was a span of 16 bases. The CDR3 extends over 15 amino acids. CDR3 coding DNA: TGCGCCAGCAAGGGAGGGGGAGTTAGCAAAAACATTCAGTACTTC. It specifies CASKGGGVSKNIQYF.

This clonotype was seen only a few times. The gene calls are TRBV20-1 and TRBJ2-7; the match to TRBD2 covers 7 bases. This CDR3 contains 15 residues. V shed 5 bases, J shed 3 bases, and the junction held 13 bases outside the gene matches. Germline V CDR1 and CDR2: DFQATT, SNEGSKA (reference sequence). This chain's CDR3 is CSAPIRGREFYEQYF. CDR3 DNA sequence: TGCAGTGCTCCTATCCGAGGGCGGGAGTTCTACGAGCAGTACTTC.